This T cell receptor beta chain was recovered during a study of cytomegalovirus exposure and HLA in healthy donors. Overall study results and limits: Previous analysis showed most TCR beta V segments were productive about 90% or about 30% of the time.

The donors comprised healthy bone marrow donors. This CDR3 is 18 amino acids long. V lost 0 bases, J lost 3 bases, and 8 bases stayed unmatched. Germline CDR1 reads LNHNV; CDR2 reads YYDKDF (reference sequence). A word on this clone: The antigen is undetermined.

Both 60 Vbeta primers and 13 Jbeta primers went into the PCR. Repertoires were generated with immunoSEQ multiplex PCR, while TCRdb's copy carries only in-frame clones and drops some. The table has more than 100,000 clones, less than 85% seen once. Sequenced sample: PBMCs. V and J are TRBV15 and TRBJ1-6, with 7 bases lining up with TRBD1. The sequence was obtained from a middle-aged man in good health and CMV-seronegative. Here the CDR3 reads CATSRELNRGNYNSPLHF. CDR3 bases: TGTGCCACCAGCAGAGAATTGAACAGGGGCAACTATAATTCACCCCTCCACTTT.